One sample yielded the 18 T cell receptor beta chains listed below, sequenced in a study of T cells in Graves' hyperthyroidism and ophthalmopathy. RNA transcripts served as the template for amplifying TCR beta CDR3 regions. The HTBI primer set was used in a first-round RT-PCR of the TCR CDR3. TCRdb itself ran the multiplex PCR reads through MiXCR, one entry per CDR3 protein. The repertoire consists of roughly 250,000 distinct CDR3 sequences, with 22% occurring once and the leading ten covering around 62%. The material sequenced was blood. These receptors were taken from a man aged 25-40 years with Graves' ophthalmopathy.

In DNA form, the CDR3 reads TGTGCCAGCAGTTTGGGTAGTACCTACAATGAGCAGTTCTTC. Amino acid sequence: CASSLGSTYNEQFF. The V call is TRBV28, the J call TRBJ2-1; no clear D gene. CDR1 and CDR2 from the germline V gene are MDHEN and SYDVKM. V lost 3 bases, J lost 2 bases, and 8 bases lay in between. This CDR3 region has 14 residues. The full variable domain, in which reference TRBV28 and TRBJ2-1 provide the parts outside the CDR3, is DVKVTQSSRYLVKRTGEKVFLECVQDMDHENMFWYRQDPGLGLRLIYFSYDVKMKEKGDIPEGYSVSREKKERFSLILESASTNQTSMYLCASSLGSTYNEQFFGPGTRLTVL.

Only a few counts were recorded for this clonotype. The chain couples TRBV7-8 to TRBJ2-2; D call uncertain. V gave up 2 bases and J gave up 1 base, with 8 bases separating them. The CDR3 has 15 residues. The germline V gene encodes CDR1 SGHVS and CDR2 FQNEAQ. The DNA of the CDR3 is TGTGCCAGCAGCTTAACCGCTTGGAACACCGGGGAGCTGTTTTTT. Its protein product is CASSLTAWNTGELFF. Full variable domain (missing parts from reference TRBV7-8 and TRBJ2-2): GAGVSQSPRYKVAKRGQDVALRCDPISGHVSLFWYQQALGQGPEFLTYFQNEAQLDKSGLPSDRFFAERPEGSVSTLKIQRTQQEDSAVYLCASSLTAWNTGELFFGEGSRLTVL.

In its sample, this clonotype was seen many times. The gene calls are TRBV3-1 and TRBJ1-2; TRBD1 is a possible D gene (5 bases). V lost 6 bases and J lost 4, with 12 bases in between. CDR1 and CDR2 from the germline V gene are LGHDT and YNNKEL (reference sequence). This CDR3 comprises 13 residues. The CDR3 region has the DNA TGTGCCAGCAGTGTAGACAGAACCTATGGCTACACCTTC. Translation: CASSVDRTYGYTF.

This sequence joins TRBV6-1 and TRBJ2-1; unclear D gene. Trimming took off 4 bases at V and 7 bases at J, with 8 bases between the two ends. Germline V lookup: CDR1 MNHNS, CDR2 SASEGT. CDR3 length: 12 amino acids. The CDR3, as DNA: TGTGCCAGCAGTGCCCAGTGGAATGAGCAGTTCTTC. Encoded protein: CASSAQWNEQFF.

The chain is built from TRBV30 and TRBJ1-4; the D gene is possibly TRBD1 (5 bases). Trimming cost V 1 base and J 0 bases, with 9 bases left between them. The CDR3 is made up of 15 amino acids. Germline V gene data show CDR1 as GTSNPN and CDR2 as SVGIG (reference sequence). The CDR3 DNA follows: TGTGCCTGGAGTGCGCCAGGGACAACTAATGAAAAACTGTTTTTT. Protein product: CAWSAPGTTNEKLFF.

In its sample, this clonotype was seen many times. The chain is built from TRBV20-1 and TRBJ2-7; either TRBD1 or TRBD2 may fit D (5 bases each). V lost 4 bases and J lost 3, with 16 bases in between. Germline V gene sequence: CDR1 DFQATT, CDR2 SNEGSKA (reference sequence). The CDR3 is 14 amino acids. CDR3 protein: CSAKFSGPNYEQYF. The CDR3 coding sequence is TGCAGTGCTAAGTTCTCGGGACCGAACTACGAGCAGTACTTC.

The rearrangement joins TRBV3-1 to TRBJ1-2; D is perhaps TRBD1 (5 bases). This CDR3 is built from 14 residues. With 0 bases removed from V and 4 bases from J, the gap between germline ends came to 9 bases. CDR1 and CDR2 (germline): LGHDT, YNNKEL (reference sequence). The chain's CDR3 is CASSQEAGTYGYTF. CDR3 DNA: TGTGCCAGCAGCCAAGAGGCAGGGACCTATGGCTACACCTTC. The full variable domain, completed using reference TRBV3-1 and TRBJ1-2, is DTAVSQTPKYLVTQMGNDKSIKCEQNLGHDTMYWYKQDSKKFLKIMFSYNNKELIINETVPNRFSPKSPDKAHLNLHINSLELGDSAVYFCASSQEAGTYGYTFGSGTRLTVV.

This chain connects TRBV7-9 to TRBJ1-2; 9 bases fit TRBD1. V shed 0 bases and J 7 bases; nucleotides not matched to a gene: 9. CDR3 size: 16 residues. The germline V gene encodes CDR1 SEHNR and CDR2 FQNEAQ (reference sequence). Written as DNA, the CDR3 is TGTGCCAGCAGCTTAGCCCCCGGGACAGGGTTTTTTGGCTACACCTTC. Amino acids: CASSLAPGTGFFGYTF.

This clonotype was counted many times. The V gene is TRBV2, the J gene TRBJ1-1, with D possibly being TRBD1 (6 bases). V lost 8 bases and J lost 1, with 14 bases in between. The CDR3 loop spans 14 amino acids. Germline values: CDR1 SNHLY, CDR2 FYNNEI. CDR3 in amino acids: CASGTDSSNTEAFF. The CDR3 DNA is TGTGCCAGCGGGACGGACAGCTCGAACACTGAAGCTTTCTTT.

The gene calls are TRBV7-9 and TRBJ2-3; no clear D. The V gene's germline CDR1 is SEHNR and CDR2 FQNEAQ (reference sequence). CDR3 length: 16 amino acids. V lost 5 bases and J 5 bases, leaving 20 bases between the germline ends. CDR3 amino acids: CASSPDAAYLGDTQYF. The CDR3 nucleotides are TGTGCCAGCAGCCCCGACGCGGCTTACCTTGGAGATACGCAGTATTTT.

At least ten counts were recorded for this clonotype. The rearrangement links TRBV6-2 or TRBV6-3 to TRBJ2-2, with D maybe TRBD1 (6 bases). This CDR3 is built from 20 residues. Trimming removed 8 bases from V and 1 base from J, with 29 bases in between. Germline V gene data show CDR1 as MNHEY and CDR2 as SVGEGT. Here the CDR3 DNA reads TGTGCCAGCGGTAAGAACCGGTTTGGCTACAGGGCCCGGAACACCGGGGAGCTGTTTTTT. It encodes CASGKNRFGYRARNTGELFF.

This clonotype was found a few times. The chain joins TRBV29-1 to TRBJ2-7, with 7 positions matching TRBD1. J was trimmed by 2 bases and V by 0 bases; bases with no gene match: 7. The CDR3 totals 15 residues. CDR1 is SQVTM, CDR2 ANQGSEA, per germline. The CDR3, as DNA: TGCAGCGTTGAAGATGGCCGGGACAGCGCCTACGAGCAGTACTTC. Residues: CSVEDGRDSAYEQYF.

The V call is TRBV6-1, the J call TRBJ1-6, with D unclear. There are 14 residues in the CDR3. The V end was cut by 7 bases, the J end by 0 bases, with 7 bases between. Germline V lookup: CDR1 MNHNS, CDR2 SASEGT. The CDR3 bases are TGTGCCAGCACCCTACGCTCCTATAATTCACCCCTCCACTTT. It specifies CASTLRSYNSPLHF.

This clonotype was picked up a small number of times. The rearrangement joins TRBV13 to TRBJ2-2, with TRBD2 as a possible D gene (5 bases). V dropped 10 bases and J dropped 0 bases, with 12 bases sitting between them. Germline CDR1 reads PRHDT; CDR2 reads FYEKMQ (reference sequence). This CDR3 is built from 14 residues. DNA for the CDR3: TGTGCCACCCTCAAGAGGGCGAACACCGGGGAGCTGTTTTTT. The encoded protein is CATLKRANTGELFF.

This clonotype has ten or more counts. The chain carries TRBV7-9 and TRBJ1-2, with 8 bases fitting TRBD1. Per the germline V gene, CDR1 is SEHNR and CDR2 is FQNEAQ (reference sequence). J lost 4 bases, V lost 5 bases, and 3 bases had no gene match. The CDR3 totals 13 residues. The CDR3 spells CASSLQGGYGYTF. In DNA, the CDR3 is TGTGCCAGCAGCCTACAGGGGGGCTATGGCTACACCTTC. Supplemented by reference TRBV7-9 and TRBJ1-2, the full variable domain reads DTGVSQNPRHKITKRGQNVTFRCDPISEHNRLYWYRQTLGQGPEFLTYFQNEAQLEKSRLLSDRFSAERPKGSFSTLEIQRTEQGDSAMYLCASSLQGGYGYTFGSGTRLTVV.

This clonotype was counted only a few times. V is TRBV28 and J is TRBJ2-7; maybe TRBD1 (6 bases). The CDR3 runs to 12 residues. The germline V and J ends were trimmed by 6 bases and 5 bases, with 11 bases remaining between them. From germline, CDR1 is MDHEN and CDR2 SYDVKM. The DNA of the CDR3 is TGTGCCAGCAGCAAAGGGACACACGAGCAGTACTTC. This sequence encodes CASSKGTHEQYF.

This clonotype was seen ten or more times. The chain combines TRBV5-1 with TRBJ1-1, with 8 bases that match TRBD1. Trimming took 2 bases from V and 3 from J; bases not matched to a gene: 9. The CDR3 loop spans 16 amino acids. The V gene's germline CDR1 is SGHRS and CDR2 YFSETQ. CDR3: CASSFQGAVVDTEAFF. CDR3 sequence (DNA): TGCGCCAGCAGCTTTCAGGGGGCGGTGGTGGACACTGAAGCTTTCTTT.

This clonotype was detected a few times. The CDR3 DNA is TGCGCCAGCAGCTTGGGGGACCTCAACTATGGCTACACCTTC. Its protein product is CASSLGDLNYGYTF. V and J are TRBV5-1 and TRBJ1-2; a possible D gene is TRBD1 (5 bases). The CDR3 consists of 14 residues. Trimming pared 0 bases from V and 2 bases from J, leaving 8 bases between. The germline V gene has CDR1 SGHRS and CDR2 YFSETQ.